This T cell receptor beta chain was profiled in a study of brain T cells in children with intractable seizures. Findings of the study overall: Clones missing pre-surgery may reflect undersampling of that blood sample.

TCRdb keeps only in-frame clones here, not all; method: immunoSEQ multiplex PCR. The sample includes 95,000 to 120,000 clones, around 94% of them seen just once. Patients received at least one anti-epileptic drug before surgery. V was trimmed by 6 bases and J by 4 bases, leaving 12 bases between them. Per germline, CDR1 MDHEN and CDR2 SYDVKM. The CDR3 spans 13 residues. Notes on this clone: The antigen remains unidentified.

This chain links TRBV28 with TRBJ1-2; possibly TRBD1 for D (5 bases). The specimen comprised peripheral blood, sampled at surgery. This receptor was taken from a boy younger than two with hemimegalencephaly and intractable seizures. This chain's CDR3 is CASSWGRGYGYTF. CDR3 DNA: TGTGCCAGCAGCTGGGGGAGGGGCTATGGCTACACCTTC.